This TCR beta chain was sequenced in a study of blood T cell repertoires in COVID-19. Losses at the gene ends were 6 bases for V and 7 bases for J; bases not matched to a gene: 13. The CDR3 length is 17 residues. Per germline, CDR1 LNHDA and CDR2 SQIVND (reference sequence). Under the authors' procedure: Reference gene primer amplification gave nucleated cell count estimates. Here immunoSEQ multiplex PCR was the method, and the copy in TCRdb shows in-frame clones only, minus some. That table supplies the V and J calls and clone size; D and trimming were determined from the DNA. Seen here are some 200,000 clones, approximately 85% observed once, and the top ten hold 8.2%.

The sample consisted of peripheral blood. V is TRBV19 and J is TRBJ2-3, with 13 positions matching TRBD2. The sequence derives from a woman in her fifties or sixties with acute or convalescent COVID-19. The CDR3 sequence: CASSATGTSGTRNTQYF. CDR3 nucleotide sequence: TGTGCCAGTAGCGCAACCGGGACTAGCGGGACCCGGAATACGCAGTATTTT.